This T cell receptor beta chain comes out of a study of T cell responses to AZD1222 COVID-19 vaccine. Regarding the study as a whole: In all cases, repertoires were sampled only after the peak T cell response.

Points on this clone: Its antigen is currently unknown. Different DNA sequences within this sample yield the same CDR3.

The length of the CDR3 is 13 residues. Germline CDR1 and CDR2: SEHNR and FQNEAQ (reference sequence). V lost 3 bases, J lost 2 bases, and 7 bases lay in between. Produced via immunoSEQ multiplex PCR; TCRdb's table is partial and in-frame only. Of 170,000 or so clones detected, about nine tenths appear once; the ten largest clones hold about 1.6%. Sequencing used peripheral blood, obtained on day 0 of AZD1222 vaccination. The V gene is TRBV7-9, the J gene TRBJ2-5; perhaps TRBD2 as D (5 bases). The TCR originated in an adult in good health. CDR3 loop: CASSFGVQETQYF. The CDR3, as DNA: TGTGCCAGCAGCTTCGGGGTACAAGAGACCCAGTACTTC.